This TCR beta chain originates from a study of cytomegalovirus exposure and HLA in healthy donors. Study-level results: Within a later analysis, the majority of CMV-associated TCR beta chains appeared HLA-restricted. Upon later analysis, HLA-associated TCR beta chains proved more clonally expanded than other, equally common chains. Within an earlier analysis, most TCR beta V segments proved productive either about 87% or about 30% of the time. Researchers left out some V segments, among them TRBV6-2 and TRBV6-3, as indistinguishable.

This clone was detected only a few times. Its specificity is not known. This CDR3 comprises 13 residues. Germline CDR1 SEHNR, CDR2 FQNEAQ (reference sequence). V gave up 4 bases and J gave up 3 bases, with 8 bases separating them. In the PCR, 60 Vbeta and 13 Jbeta primers were used. TCRdb's copy holds only in-frame clones and misses some; the assay was immunoSEQ multiplex PCR. The data contain some 120,000 clones, 55% to 75% of them singletons. The chain carries TRBV7-9 and TRBJ2-3; D is ambiguous. Input material: PBMCs. The sequence came from a woman in her thirties or forties in good health and CMV-seropositive. The CDR3 is CASSSLRTDTQYF. CDR3 coding DNA: TGTGCCAGCAGCTCCCTGAGGACAGATACGCAGTATTTT.